The next 23 T cell receptor beta chains were all read from a single sample in a study of blood T cell repertoires in COVID-19 (dated by TCRdb to 2018 to 2020). Library preparation used the immunoSEQ multiplex PCR assay. Entries here come from immuneACCESS through TCRdb and include only in-frame sequences with V and J called. Some clones fail to appear in such tables; in the studies checked, an unresolved V gene covers under half of the shortfall, and the cause of the remainder is unknown. Recorded for this sample are 380,000 or so clones; 88% of them occurred a single time. The biggest ten clones account for 0.9% to 1% of the sample. Sequencing was performed on PBMCs or T cells enriched from blood (not recorded which). These receptors all stem from a woman aged 25 to 39 with acute COVID-19.

The chain carries TRBV4-1 and TRBJ2-4; D is uncertain. Per the germline V gene, CDR1 is MGHRA and CDR2 is YSYEKL. The CDR3 covers 14 residues. V was shortened by 2 bases and J by 5 bases, with 10 bases between the two germline ends. The CDR3, as DNA: TGCGCCAGCAGCCAAATTACCACACAAAACATTCAGTACTTC. Translating it yields CASSQITTQNIQYF.

The chain recombines TRBV3-1 (or the pseudogene TRBV3-2) with TRBJ1-6; no definite D call. This CDR3 comprises 13 residues. Germline V gene data show CDR1 as LGHDT and CDR2 as YNNKEL (reference sequence). V shed 1 base and J shed 10 bases, with 8 bases lying between them. Here the CDR3 reads CASSQVTESPLHF. CDR3 bases: TGTGCCAGCAGCCAAGTTACGGAGTCACCCCTCCACTTT.

The chain uses TRBV19 and TRBJ2-7, with TRBD2 identical over 9 bases. Germline V gene sequence: CDR1 LNHDA, CDR2 SQIVND (reference sequence). This CDR3 region has 14 residues. V gave up 10 bases and J gave up 3 bases; unmatched junction bases: 10. The CDR3 coding sequence is TGTGCCACATCTTCCGGGACTAGCTACTACGAGCAGTACTTC. It specifies CATSSGTSYYEQYF.

The gene calls are TRBV11-2 and TRBJ2-7; 9 nucleotides agree with TRBD1. From germline, CDR1 is SGHAT and CDR2 FQNNGV. The CDR3 has 15 residues. J was trimmed by 5 bases and V by 5 bases; bases with no gene match: 10. CDR3 nucleotides: TGTGCCAGCAGCGTAGGGACAGGGTTGTTCAACGAGCAGTACTTC. This codes for CASSVGTGLFNEQYF.

The chain joins TRBV10-3 to TRBJ2-5, with 9 positions matching TRBD2. V lost 6 bases to trimming and J lost 5 bases; unmatched junction nucleotides: 10. This CDR3 has 15 amino acids. CDR1 and CDR2 (germline): ENHRY, SYGVKD. The CDR3 spells CAISSSGDFRETQYF. Here the CDR3 DNA reads TGTGCCATCAGCTCTAGCGGGGACTTCCGGGAGACCCAGTACTTC.

This clone was recorded a few times. The V and J genes are TRBV2 and TRBJ1-2; D call uncertain. The CDR3 spans 15 residues. CDR1 is SNHLY and CDR2 is FYNNEI in the germline V gene. The ends were cut back, 0 bases at V and 5 bases at J, with 13 bases in the middle. CDR3: CASSEAGRRVYGYTF. CDR3 coding DNA: TGTGCCAGCAGTGAAGCCGGGCGGAGGGTTTATGGCTACACCTTC.

This rearrangement joins TRBV30 to TRBJ1-6; 7 positions agree with TRBD1. The length of the CDR3 is 15 residues. After removal of 4 bases from V and 7 bases from J, the junction contained 10 bases not matched to a gene. In germline, CDR1 is GTSNPN, CDR2 SVGIG (reference sequence). In DNA form, the CDR3 reads TGTGCCTGGAATATACAGGGGAAGGAGAATTCACCCCTCCACTTT. Translating gives CAWNIQGKENSPLHF.

This chain joins TRBV13 and TRBJ2-7; D is undetermined. V lost 4 bases and J lost 4, with 5 bases in between. The CDR3 length is 11 residues. Germline V gives CDR1 PRHDT, CDR2 FYEKMQ (reference sequence). This chain's CDR3 is CASSSSYEQYF. CDR3 in DNA: TGTGCCAGCAGCTCCTCGTACGAGCAGTACTTC.

The rearrangement uses TRBV7-6 and TRBJ1-2; TRBD1 might be the D (6 bases). The ends were cut back, 1 base at V and 3 bases at J, with 9 bases in the middle. CDR1 SGHVS and CDR2 FNYEAQ come from the germline V gene. This CDR3 has 14 residues. The CDR3 sequence: CASSLVAGDYGYTF. The CDR3 region has the DNA TGTGCCAGCAGCTTAGTCGCAGGGGACTATGGCTACACCTTC.

The V call is TRBV7-8, the J call TRBJ1-6, with TRBD1 as a possible D gene (5 bases). V shed 2 bases and J shed 7 bases, with 18 bases lying between them. Germline lookup yields CDR1 SGHVS and CDR2 FQNEAQ. This CDR3 contains 17 residues. The CDR3 DNA is TGTGCCAGCAGCTTAAGGGGTGGGGTAGGCTGGAATTCACCCCTCCACTTT. This sequence encodes CASSLRGGVGWNSPLHF.

This clone came up a few times. V and J are TRBV7-9 and TRBJ2-1; the match to TRBD2 covers 7 bases. The trim removed 11 bases at V and 6 bases at J, leaving 10 bases unmatched. CDR3 length: 13 amino acids. Germline V gives CDR1 SEHNR, CDR2 FQNEAQ (reference sequence). The CDR3 region is CAGVRGSFNEQFF. The CDR3 DNA reads TGTGCCGGGGTGCGGGGGAGCTTCAATGAGCAGTTCTTC.

The J gene is TRBJ1-2, the V gene TRBV2; the D is unclear. The CDR3 runs 12 residues. In germline, CDR1 is SNHLY, CDR2 FYNNEI. Trimming shortened V by 4 bases and J by 12 bases, and 15 bases separated the two germline ends. The DNA for the CDR3 is TGTGCCAGCAGTGGCAGGTCACAAGCGGACACCTTC. Amino acids: CASSGRSQADTF.

The chain couples TRBV9 to TRBJ1-1, with 7 bases that match TRBD1. This CDR3 contains 14 residues. Germline CDR1 SGDLS, CDR2 YYNGEE. V dropped 4 bases and J dropped 4; count of bases not matched to a gene: 7. CDR3 in amino acids: CASSKRTGATEAFF. The CDR3 DNA is TGTGCCAGCAGCAAACGAACAGGGGCCACTGAAGCTTTCTTT.

V is TRBV9 and J is TRBJ2-1, with 15 positions matching TRBD2. The CDR3 spans 16 residues. V lost 2 bases, J lost 10 bases, and 7 bases stayed unmatched. CDR1 is SGDLS and CDR2 is YYNGEE in the germline V gene. This CDR3 is CASSVGLAGGQGEQFF. CDR3 DNA: TGTGCCAGCAGCGTCGGACTAGCGGGGGGGCAAGGCGAGCAGTTCTTC.

The V call is TRBV7-9, the J call TRBJ1-2; D gene ambiguous. There are 13 residues in the CDR3. Germline V gene lookup returns CDR1 SEHNR and CDR2 FQNEAQ (reference sequence). Trimming removed 1 base at V and 3 bases at J, with 6 bases between. CDR3: CASSLETDYGYTF. The CDR3 DNA follows: TGTGCCAGCAGCTTAGAGACTGACTATGGCTACACCTTC.

As DNA, the CDR3 is TGCGCCAGCAGCCACGGACAGGGGAGTGACTATAATTCACCCCTCCACTTT. This gives the protein CASSHGQGSDYNSPLHF. The chain uses TRBV4-1 and TRBJ1-6; 9 positions agree with TRBD1. Germline-derived CDR1 and CDR2 are MGHRA and YSYEKL. The CDR3 is 17 residues long. V lost 3 bases and J lost 3; bases outside the gene matches: 6.

The V and J genes are TRBV5-4 and TRBJ2-3; tentatively, D is TRBD1 (5 bases). The ends were cut back, 0 bases at V and 0 bases at J, with 11 bases in the middle. The CDR3 totals 16 residues. Germline assignment: CDR1 SGHNT and CDR2 YYREEE (reference sequence). Here the CDR3 reads CASSLGRGSSTDTQYF. CDR3 nucleotides: TGTGCCAGCAGCTTGGGAAGGGGCTCTAGCACAGATACGCAGTATTTT.

In its sample, this clone was seen once. Distinct nucleotide sequences in the sample also encode this CDR3. The chain carries TRBV5-1 and TRBJ2-5, with unresolved D. V gave up 2 bases and J gave up 3 bases, with 8 bases separating them. The CDR3 sequence is 13 residues long. Per the germline V gene, CDR1 is SGHRS and CDR2 is YFSETQ. The CDR3 DNA is TGCGCCAGCAGCTTAGTCCCAGAAGAGACCCAGTACTTC. This gives the protein CASSLVPEETQYF.

This sequence joins TRBV6-1 and TRBJ1-5, with D possibly being TRBD1 (6 bases). CDR1 and CDR2 from the germline V gene are MNHNS and SASEGT. The CDR3 contains 16 residues. V was cut by 3 bases and J by 6 bases, with 18 bases left in between. This chain's CDR3 is CASSDFGAGVFQPQHF. The CDR3 DNA sequence: TGTGCCAGCAGTGATTTTGGGGCAGGGGTGTTTCAGCCCCAGCATTTT.

The chain recombines TRBV7-9 with TRBJ1-4; the match to TRBD1 covers 10 bases. Trimming took 5 bases from V and 8 from J; bases not matched to a gene: 11. Germline CDR1 is SEHNR and CDR2 is FQNEAQ (reference sequence). The CDR3 totals 16 residues. The CDR3, as DNA: TGTGCCAGCAGCGACCGGGACAGGGGCGACGTCGAAAAACTGTTTTTT. This translates into CASSDRDRGDVEKLFF.

V and J are TRBV6-5 and TRBJ2-7; 7 bases fit TRBD2. This CDR3 is built from 11 residues. V was clipped by 6 bases and J by 5 bases; unmatched bases: 1. Germline V CDR1 and CDR2: MNHEY, SVGAGI. The CDR3 is CASSRGDEQYF. The CDR3 DNA reads TGTGCCAGCAGCCGGGGGGACGAGCAGTACTTC.

The V call is TRBV6-1, the J call TRBJ2-7, with D unresolved. CDR1 MNHNS and CDR2 SASEGT come from the germline V gene. The V gene lost 3 bases and the J gene lost 2 bases, with 5 bases spanning the gap. This CDR3 comprises 12 residues. The CDR3 region has the DNA TGTGCCAGCAGTGATACTCCCTACGAGCAGTACTTC. It is translated as CASSDTPYEQYF.

J is TRBJ1-5 and V is TRBV5-1, with D possibly being TRBD1 (5 bases). Trimming took 0 bases from V and 2 from J, leaving 12 bases between them. Germline CDR1 and CDR2: SGHRS and YFSETQ. The CDR3 sequence is 16 residues long. The CDR3 nucleotides read TGCGCCAGCAGCTTGGCCGTCAGGGAGGGCAATCAGCCCCAGCATTTT. Translating gives CASSLAVREGNQPQHF.